The rows below give T cell receptor beta chains drawn from one sample of a study of blood T cell repertoires in COVID-19. Assay: immunoSEQ multiplex PCR; the TCRdb copy retains only in-frame clones and omits some. Of approximately 230,000 clones in the sample, around nine tenths were seen once. Sequencing was carried out using PBMCs or T cells enriched from blood (not recorded which). These receptors all come from a woman in her 30s who had recovered from COVID-19. The CDR3 runs from the conserved cysteine through the conserved F or W. Fields, in order: D gene, J gene, V gene, CDR3 protein. The D gene is left open where the match is weak.

D: -
J: TRBJ2-3
V: TRBV11-1
CDR3: CASSPGDGTDTQYF

D: TRBD2
J: TRBJ2-5
V: TRBV29-1
CDR3: CSVGGLAGVRSMEETQYF

D: TRBD1
J: TRBJ1-1
V: TRBV4-3
CDR3: CASSPKIGQGIVNTEAFF

D: TRBD2
J: TRBJ2-3
V: TRBV6-5
CDR3: CASVVSGRGTDTQYF

D: -
J: TRBJ1-3
V: TRBV18
CDR3: CASSPSHRQEENTIYF

D: -
J: TRBJ1-5
V: TRBV7-6
CDR3: CASSLGRGDQPQHF

D: TRBD2
J: TRBJ2-7
V: TRBV13
CDR3: CASSSRAAGIITYEQYF

D: TRBD2
J: TRBJ2-1
V: TRBV15
CDR3: CATSRGFFAGGYNEQFF

D: -
J: TRBJ2-5
V: TRBV7-7
CDR3: CASSLEPGLEGETQYF

D: -
J: TRBJ2-7
V: TRBV20-1
CDR3: CSASRAGEQYF

D: -
J: TRBJ2-1
V: TRBV19
CDR3: CASSTRDFDNEQFF